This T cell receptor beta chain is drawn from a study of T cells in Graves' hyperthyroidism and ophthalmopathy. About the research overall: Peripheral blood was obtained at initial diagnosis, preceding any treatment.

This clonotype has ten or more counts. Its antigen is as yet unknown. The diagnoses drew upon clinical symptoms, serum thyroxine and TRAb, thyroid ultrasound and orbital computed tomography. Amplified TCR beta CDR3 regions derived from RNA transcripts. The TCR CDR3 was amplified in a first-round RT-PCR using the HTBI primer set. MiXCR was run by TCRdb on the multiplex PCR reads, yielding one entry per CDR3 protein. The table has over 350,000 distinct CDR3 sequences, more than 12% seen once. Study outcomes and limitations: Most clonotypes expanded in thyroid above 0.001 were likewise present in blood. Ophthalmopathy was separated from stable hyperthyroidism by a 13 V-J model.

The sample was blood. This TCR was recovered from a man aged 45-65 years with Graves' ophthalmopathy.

The DNA of the CDR3 is TGCAGTGCTAGCGGAAAAAACACTGAAGCTTTCTTT. Its translation is CSASGKNTEAFF. J is TRBJ1-1 and V is TRBV20-1; no reliable D call. Trimming shortened V by 3 bases and J by 2 bases, and 7 bases separated the two germline ends. The germline V gene encodes CDR1 DFQATT and CDR2 SNEGSKA (reference sequence). This CDR3 has 12 amino acids.